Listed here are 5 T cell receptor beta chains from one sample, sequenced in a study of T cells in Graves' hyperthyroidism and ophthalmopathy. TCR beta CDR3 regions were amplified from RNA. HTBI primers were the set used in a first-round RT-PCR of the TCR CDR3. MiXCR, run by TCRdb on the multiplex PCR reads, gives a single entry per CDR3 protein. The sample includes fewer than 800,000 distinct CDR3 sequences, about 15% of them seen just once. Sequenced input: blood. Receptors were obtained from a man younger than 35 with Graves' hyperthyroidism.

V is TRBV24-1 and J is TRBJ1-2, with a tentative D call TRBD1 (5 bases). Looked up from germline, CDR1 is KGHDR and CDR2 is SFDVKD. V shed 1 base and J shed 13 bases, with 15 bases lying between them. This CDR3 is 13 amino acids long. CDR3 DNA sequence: TGTGCCACCAGTGATTTAAATGCGGGACGACCCACCTTC. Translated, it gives CATSDLNAGRPTF.

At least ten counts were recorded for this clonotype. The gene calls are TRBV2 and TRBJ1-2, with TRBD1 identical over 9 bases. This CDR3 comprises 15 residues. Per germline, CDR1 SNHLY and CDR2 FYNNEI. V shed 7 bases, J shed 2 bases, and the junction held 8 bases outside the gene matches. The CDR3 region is CASTGRGQGNYGYTF. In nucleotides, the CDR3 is TGTGCCAGCACCGGGAGGGGACAGGGAAACTATGGCTACACCTTC.

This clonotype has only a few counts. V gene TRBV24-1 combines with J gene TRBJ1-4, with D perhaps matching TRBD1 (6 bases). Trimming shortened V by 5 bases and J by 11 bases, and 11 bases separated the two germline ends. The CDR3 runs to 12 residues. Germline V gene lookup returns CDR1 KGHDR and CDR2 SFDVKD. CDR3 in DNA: TGTGCCACCAGTGCTACAGGGAGTAAACTGTTTTTT. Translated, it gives CATSATGSKLFF.

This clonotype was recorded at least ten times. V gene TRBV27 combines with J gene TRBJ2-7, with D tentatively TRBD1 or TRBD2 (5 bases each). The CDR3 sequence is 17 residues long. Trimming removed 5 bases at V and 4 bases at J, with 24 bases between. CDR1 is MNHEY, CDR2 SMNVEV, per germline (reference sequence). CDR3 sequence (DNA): TGTGCCAGCAGTATGCGCTCACCCCGGGACCCTCTTTACGAGCAGTACTTC. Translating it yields CASSMRSPRDPLYEQYF.

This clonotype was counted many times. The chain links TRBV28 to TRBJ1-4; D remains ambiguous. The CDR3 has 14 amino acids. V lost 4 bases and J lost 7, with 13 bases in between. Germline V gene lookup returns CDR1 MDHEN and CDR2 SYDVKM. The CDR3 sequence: CASSSRASGEKLFF. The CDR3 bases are TGTGCCAGCAGTTCGAGGGCCAGTGGTGAAAAACTGTTTTTT.